The clone carrying this T cell receptor beta chain has a handful of counts. Its antigen is as yet unknown. This record comes from a study of T-cell memory formation after mild COVID-19. Study summary: Clustering of TCRs was largely donor specific. Study observations and caveats: Contracting CD4+ clones sat mainly in CM and EM; CD8+ in EMRA. The SARS-CoV-2 specificity of second-wave clones reaching peak at day 37 remained unverified.

Employing constant-segment primers, 5'RACE generated TCR alpha and TCR beta cDNA libraries bearing sample barcodes and UMIs. TCRdb independently ran MiXCR on the 5' RACE reads; one entry per CDR3 protein. This sample has around 200,000 distinct CDR3 sequences, with roughly 10% found just once. Trimming pared 6 bases from V and 9 bases from J, leaving 12 bases between. The CDR3 loop spans 12 amino acids. The chain joins TRBV12-3 or TRBV12-4 to TRBJ1-5, with D uncertain. The clonotype comes from a man younger than 35 who had mild COVID-19 (a few samples of this study predate the infection). Cell type and time point are not known. The sample comprised PBMCs or a T cell subset sorted from them (not recorded which). The CDR3 bases are TGTGCCAGCAGGGGCCCCGGAGTGCCCCAGCATTTT. Its translation is CASRGPGVPQHF.